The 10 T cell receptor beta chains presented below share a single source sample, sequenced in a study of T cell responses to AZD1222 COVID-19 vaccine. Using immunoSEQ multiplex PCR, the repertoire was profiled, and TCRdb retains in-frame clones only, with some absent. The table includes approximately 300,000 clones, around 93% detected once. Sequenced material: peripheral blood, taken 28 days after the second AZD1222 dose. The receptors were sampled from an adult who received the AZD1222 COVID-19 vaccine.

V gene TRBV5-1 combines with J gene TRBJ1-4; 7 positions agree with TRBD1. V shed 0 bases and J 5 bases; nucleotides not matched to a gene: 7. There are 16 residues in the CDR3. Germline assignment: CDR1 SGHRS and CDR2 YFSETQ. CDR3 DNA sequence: TGCGCCAGCAGCTTGGGCTGGGGACAGTTAAATGAAAAACTGTTTTTT. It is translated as CASSLGWGQLNEKLFF. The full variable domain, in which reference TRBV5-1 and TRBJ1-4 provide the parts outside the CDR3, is KAGVTQTPRYLIKTRGQQVTLSCSPISGHRSVSWYQQTPGQGLQFLFEYFSETQRNKGNFPGRFSGRQFSNSRSEMNVSTLELGDSALYLCASSLGWGQLNEKLFFGSGTQLSVL.

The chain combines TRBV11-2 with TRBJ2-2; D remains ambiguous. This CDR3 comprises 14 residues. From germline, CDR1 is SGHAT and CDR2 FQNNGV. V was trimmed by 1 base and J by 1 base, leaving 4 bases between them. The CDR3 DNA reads TGTGCCAGCAGCTTAGCCCAGAACACCGGGGAGCTGTTTTTT. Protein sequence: CASSLAQNTGELFF.

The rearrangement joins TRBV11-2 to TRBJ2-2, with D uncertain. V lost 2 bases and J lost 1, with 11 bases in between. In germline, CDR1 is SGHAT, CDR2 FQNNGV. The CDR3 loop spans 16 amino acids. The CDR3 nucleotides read TGTGCCAGCAGCTTATGGACGGCCCTGAACACCGGGGAGCTGTTTTTT. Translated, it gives CASSLWTALNTGELFF.

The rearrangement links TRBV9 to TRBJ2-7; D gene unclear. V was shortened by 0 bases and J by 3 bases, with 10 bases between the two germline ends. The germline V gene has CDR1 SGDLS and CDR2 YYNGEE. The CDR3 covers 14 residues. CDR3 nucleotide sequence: TGTGCCAGCAGCGTAGCCGTGGGATTCTACGAGCAGTACTTC. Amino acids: CASSVAVGFYEQYF. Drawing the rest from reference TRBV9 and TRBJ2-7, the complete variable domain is DSGVTQTPKHLITATGQRVTLRCSPRSGDLSVYWYQQSLDQGLQFLIQYYNGEERAKGNILERFSAQQFPDLHSELNLSSLELGDSALYFCASSVAVGFYEQYFGPGTRLTVT.

The CDR3, as DNA: TGTGCCACCCGGGAAGGCGTTTATAGCAATCAGCCCCAGCATTTT. Translated: CATREGVYSNQPQHF. V usage is TRBV15 and J usage is TRBJ1-5; the D is unclear. The germline CDR1 and CDR2 sequences are LNHNV and YYDKDF (reference sequence). Trimming pared 8 bases from V and 0 bases from J, leaving 14 bases between. CDR3 size: 15 residues.

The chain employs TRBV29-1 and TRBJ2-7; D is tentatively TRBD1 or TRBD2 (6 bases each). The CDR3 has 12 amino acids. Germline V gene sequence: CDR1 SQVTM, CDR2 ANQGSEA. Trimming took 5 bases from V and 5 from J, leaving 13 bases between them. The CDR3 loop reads CSVSGGRHEQYF. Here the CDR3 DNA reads TGCAGCGTTTCCGGGGGCCGCCACGAGCAGTACTTC.

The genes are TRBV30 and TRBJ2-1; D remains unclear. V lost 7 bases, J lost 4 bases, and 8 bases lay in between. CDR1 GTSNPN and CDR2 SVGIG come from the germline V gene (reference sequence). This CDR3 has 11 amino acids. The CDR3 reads CASARYNEQFF. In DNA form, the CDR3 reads TGTGCCTCTGCAAGATACAATGAGCAGTTCTTC. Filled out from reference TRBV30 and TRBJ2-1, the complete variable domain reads SQTIHQWPATLVQPVGSPLSLECTVEGTSNPNLYWYRQAAGRGLQLLFYSVGIGQISSEVPQNLSASRPQDRQFILSSKKLLLSDSGFYLCASARYNEQFFGPGTRLTVL.

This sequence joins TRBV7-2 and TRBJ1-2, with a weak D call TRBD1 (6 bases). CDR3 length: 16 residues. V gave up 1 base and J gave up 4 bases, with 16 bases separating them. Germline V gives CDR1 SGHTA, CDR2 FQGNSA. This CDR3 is CASSLGVGRGAYGYTF. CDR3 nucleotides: TGTGCCAGCAGCTTAGGGGTAGGCAGGGGCGCCTATGGCTACACCTTC.

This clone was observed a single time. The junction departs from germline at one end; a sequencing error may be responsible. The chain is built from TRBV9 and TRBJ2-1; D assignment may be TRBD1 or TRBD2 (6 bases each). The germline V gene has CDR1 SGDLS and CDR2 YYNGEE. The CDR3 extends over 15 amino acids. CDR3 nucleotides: TGTGCCAGCAACGTAGGGGGGAGCTCCTACAATGAGCAGTTCTTC. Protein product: CASNVGGSSYNEQFF. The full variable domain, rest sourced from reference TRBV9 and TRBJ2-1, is DSGVTQTPKHLITATGQRVTLRCSPRSGDLSVYWYQQSLDQGLQFLIQYYNGEERAKGNILERFSAQQFPDLHSELNLSSLELGDSALYFCASNVGGSSYNEQFFGPGTRLTVL.

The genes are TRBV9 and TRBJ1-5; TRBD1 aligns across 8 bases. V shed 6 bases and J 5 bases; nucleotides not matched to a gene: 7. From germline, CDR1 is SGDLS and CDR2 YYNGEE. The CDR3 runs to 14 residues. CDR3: CASTRTGSDQPQHF. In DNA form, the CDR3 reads TGTGCCAGCACCAGGACAGGGAGCGATCAGCCCCAGCATTTT.